This T cell receptor (beta chain) was retrieved from a study of radiation and T cells in renal cell carcinoma. Turning to the study itself: Nephrectomy followed 15 Gy stereotactic body radiation by 4 weeks.

V dropped 5 bases and J dropped 4; count of bases not matched to a gene: 8. There are 14 residues in the CDR3. Germline CDR1 is SGHTA and CDR2 is FQGNSA. This clone has more than one count but fewer than ten. Its antigen is as yet unknown. General study results and limits: From baseline, blood top tumor clonotypes peaked at 2 weeks post-radiation.

Time point meaning: baseline pretreatment blood. Treatment meaning: 15 Gy SBRT to primary tumor, nephrectomy 4 weeks later. Blood was sampled at baseline, 2 weeks and 4 weeks after SBRT. TCRdb keeps only in-frame clones here, not all; method: immunoSEQ multiplex PCR. Of some 100,000 clones detected, 82% appear once; the ten largest clones hold around 5.8%. This TCR was sampled from a man in his 60s with renal cell carcinoma. The material was blood, obtained from a patient whose treatment included radiotherapy and nephrectomy. The J gene is TRBJ2-7, the V gene TRBV7-2; 7 nucleotides align to TRBD2. The CDR3 sequence: CASSPMGGEYEQYF. In nucleotides, the CDR3 is TGTGCCAGCAGCCCCATGGGGGGGGAGTACGAGCAGTACTTC.